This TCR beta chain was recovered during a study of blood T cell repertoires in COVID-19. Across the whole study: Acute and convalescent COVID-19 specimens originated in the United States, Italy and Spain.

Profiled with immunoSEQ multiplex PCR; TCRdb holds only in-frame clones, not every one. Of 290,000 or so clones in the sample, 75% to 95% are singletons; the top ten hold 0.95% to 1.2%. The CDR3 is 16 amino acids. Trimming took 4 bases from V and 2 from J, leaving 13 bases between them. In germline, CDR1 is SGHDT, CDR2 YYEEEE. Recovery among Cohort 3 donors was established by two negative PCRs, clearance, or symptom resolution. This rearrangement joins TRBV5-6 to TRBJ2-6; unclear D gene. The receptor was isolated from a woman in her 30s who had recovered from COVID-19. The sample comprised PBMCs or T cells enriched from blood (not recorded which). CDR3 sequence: CASSPSLGTGANVLTF. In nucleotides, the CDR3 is TGTGCCAGCAGCCCTAGTTTGGGTACTGGGGCCAACGTCCTGACTTTC.